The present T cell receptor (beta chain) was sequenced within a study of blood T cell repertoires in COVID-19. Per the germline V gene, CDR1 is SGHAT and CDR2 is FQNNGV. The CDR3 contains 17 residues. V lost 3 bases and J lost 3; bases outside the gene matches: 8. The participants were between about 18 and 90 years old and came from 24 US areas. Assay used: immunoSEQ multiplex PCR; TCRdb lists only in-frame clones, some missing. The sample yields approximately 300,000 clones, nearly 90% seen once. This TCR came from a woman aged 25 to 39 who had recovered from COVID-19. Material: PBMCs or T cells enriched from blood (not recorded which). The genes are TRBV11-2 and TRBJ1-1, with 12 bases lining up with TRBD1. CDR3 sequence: CASSFGDRGRWDTEAFF. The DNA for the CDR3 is TGTGCCAGCAGCTTTGGGGACAGGGGGCGATGGGACACTGAAGCTTTCTTT.